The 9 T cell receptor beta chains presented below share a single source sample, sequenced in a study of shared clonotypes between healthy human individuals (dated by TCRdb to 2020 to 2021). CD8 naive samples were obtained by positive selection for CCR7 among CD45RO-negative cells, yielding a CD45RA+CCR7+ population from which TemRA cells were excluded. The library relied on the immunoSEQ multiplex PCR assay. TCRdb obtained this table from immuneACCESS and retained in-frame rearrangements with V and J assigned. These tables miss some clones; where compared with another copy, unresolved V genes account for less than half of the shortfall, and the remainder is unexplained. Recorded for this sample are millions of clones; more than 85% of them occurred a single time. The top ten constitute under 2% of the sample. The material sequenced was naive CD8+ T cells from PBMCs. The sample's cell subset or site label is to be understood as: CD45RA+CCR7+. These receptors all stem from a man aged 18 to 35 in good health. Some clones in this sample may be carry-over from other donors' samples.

The CDR3 reads CASKPRGNTDTQYF. Here the CDR3 DNA reads TGTGCCAGCAAACCGCGGGGGAACACAGATACGCAGTATTTT. The gene calls are TRBV6-1 and TRBJ2-3, with TRBD2 matching over 7 bases. V dropped 7 bases and J dropped 2; count of bases not matched to a gene: 6. Germline lookup yields CDR1 MNHNS and CDR2 SASEGT. This CDR3 has 14 residues.

The CDR3 DNA follows: TGTGCCAGCAGCTCGATGACACTCTCCTACAATGAGCAGTTCTTC. This encodes CASSSMTLSYNEQFF. The rearrangement links TRBV7-9 to TRBJ2-1, with D unclear. This CDR3 spans 15 amino acids. V lost 4 bases and J lost 0, with 10 bases in between. In germline, CDR1 is SEHNR, CDR2 FQNEAQ (reference sequence).

CDR3 coding DNA: TGTGCCAGCAGCCCCACGGTGACAGGACTACCGCAGTACTTC. Encoded protein: CASSPTVTGLPQYF. This chain connects TRBV25-1 to TRBJ2-7; D is tentatively TRBD1 or TRBD2 (6 bases each). Germline CDR1 and CDR2: MGHDK and SYGVNS. V was cut by 6 bases and J by 9 bases, with 21 bases left in between. This CDR3 spans 14 amino acids.

The chain's CDR3 is CASSQDLSGRGRPNEETQYF. As DNA, the CDR3 is TGCGCCAGCAGCCAAGATCTGTCTGGCAGGGGGCGGCCAAATGAAGAGACCCAGTACTTC. This rearrangement joins TRBV4-1 to TRBJ2-5; TRBD1 matches 8 bases. The CDR3 has 20 residues. Germline loops: CDR1 MGHRA, CDR2 YSYEKL. V lost 0 bases, J lost 3 bases, and 18 bases stayed unmatched.

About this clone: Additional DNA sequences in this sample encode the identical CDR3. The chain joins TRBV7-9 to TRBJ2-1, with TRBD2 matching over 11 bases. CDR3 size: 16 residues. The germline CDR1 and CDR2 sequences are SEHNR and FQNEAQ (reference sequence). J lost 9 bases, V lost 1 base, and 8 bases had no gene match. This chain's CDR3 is CASSLGLAGGLGEQFF. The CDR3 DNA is TGTGCCAGCAGCTTAGGGTTAGCGGGAGGGCTAGGTGAGCAGTTCTTC.

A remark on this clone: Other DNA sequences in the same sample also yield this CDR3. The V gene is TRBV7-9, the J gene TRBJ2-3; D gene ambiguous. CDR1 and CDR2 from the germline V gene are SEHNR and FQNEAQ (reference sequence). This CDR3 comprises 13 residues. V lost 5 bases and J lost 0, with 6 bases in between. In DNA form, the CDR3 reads TGTGCCAGCAGCGCCACTAGCACAGATACGCAGTATTTT. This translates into CASSATSTDTQYF.

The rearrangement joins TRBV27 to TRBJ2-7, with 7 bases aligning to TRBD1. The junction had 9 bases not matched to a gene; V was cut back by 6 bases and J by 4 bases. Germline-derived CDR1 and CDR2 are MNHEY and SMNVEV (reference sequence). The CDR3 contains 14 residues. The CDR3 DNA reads TGTGCCAGCAGACATGACAGGGAAAGGTACGAGCAGTACTTC. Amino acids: CASRHDRERYEQYF.

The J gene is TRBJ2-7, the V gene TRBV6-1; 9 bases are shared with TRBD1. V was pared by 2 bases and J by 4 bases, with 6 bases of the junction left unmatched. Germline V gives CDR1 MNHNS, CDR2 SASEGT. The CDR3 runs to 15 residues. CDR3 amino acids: CASSERGQGWYEQYF. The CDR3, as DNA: TGTGCCAGCAGTGAAAGGGGACAGGGTTGGTACGAGCAGTACTTC.

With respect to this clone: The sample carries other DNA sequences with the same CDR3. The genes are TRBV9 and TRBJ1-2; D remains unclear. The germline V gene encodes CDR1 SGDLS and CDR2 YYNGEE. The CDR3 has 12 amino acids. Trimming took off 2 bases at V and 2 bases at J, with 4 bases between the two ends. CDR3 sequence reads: CASSVGNYGYTF. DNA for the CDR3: TGTGCCAGCAGCGTGGGGAACTATGGCTACACCTTC.